This T cell receptor beta chain is from a study of CD8+ T cells in alopecia areata. About the research overall: The drug, oral tofacitinib, was given to treated patients at 5 to 10 mg twice daily.

Alopecia areata patients provided lesional scalp punch biopsies and peripheral blood, both collected for the study. Sorting of CD4+ and CD8+ T cells was performed on PBMCs. Sequencing used cDNA as its template, made by extracting RNA and reverse transcribing it. Libraries were prepared by immunoSEQ multiplex PCR; TCRdb keeps only in-frame clonotypes and omits some of them. There are 100,000 to 150,000 clones in the sample; more than 40% occur only once, and under 20% lies in the top ten. Source: CD8+ T cells sorted from blood, taken at week 0. The sequence came from a human donor with alopecia areata.

The CDR3 DNA follows: TGTGCCAGCAGCGTAGAAGGCGGGGGGGGCACAGATACGCAGTATTTT. Its protein product is CASSVEGGGGTDTQYF. The chain couples TRBV9 to TRBJ2-3; 9 bases are a match to TRBD2. Trimming cost V 0 bases and J 1 base; bases outside gene matches: 3. This CDR3 has 16 amino acids. CDR1 is SGDLS and CDR2 is YYNGEE in the germline V gene.